The next 16 T cell receptor beta chains were all read from a single sample in a study of radiation and T cells in renal cell carcinoma. The assay was immunoSEQ multiplex PCR, and TCRdb's table has in-frame clones only and misses some. The data contain around 16,000 clones, roughly 60% of them singletons. Treatment defined: treatment-naive control, cytoreductive nephrectomy. The specimen comprised tumor tissue, sampled from a patient whose treatment was nephrectomy without radiotherapy. These receptors originate from a man between 40 and 49 years old with renal cell carcinoma.

The chain carries TRBV7-9 and TRBJ2-1; 12 bases match TRBD2. Trimming at V came to 5 bases and at J to 9 bases, leaving 14 bases not matched to a gene. CDR3 length: 17 amino acids. The V gene's germline CDR1 is SEHNR and CDR2 FQNEAQ (reference sequence). The CDR3 DNA sequence: TGTGCCAGCAGCGACAGGTGGGCTAGCGGGGGGGCTGGTGAGCAGTTCTTC. It is translated as CASSDRWASGGAGEQFF. Using reference TRBV7-9 and TRBJ2-1 for the parts outside the CDR3, the full variable domain is DTGVSQNPRHKITKRGQNVTFRCDPISEHNRLYWYRQTLGQGPEFLTYFQNEAQLEKSRLLSDRFSAERPKGSFSTLEIQRTEQGDSAMYLCASSDRWASGGAGEQFFGPGTRLTVL.

A few counts support this clone. CDR3 loop: CASSEDTNSPLHF. The CDR3 DNA is TGTGCCAGCAGTGAGGACACTAATTCACCCCTCCACTTT. The rearrangement links TRBV2 to TRBJ1-6, with a possible D match to TRBD1 (5 bases). Deletions cut 3 bases from V and 6 bases from J, with 6 bases between. Germline CDR1 SNHLY, CDR2 FYNNEI. The CDR3 runs to 13 residues.

The V call is TRBV5-6, the J call TRBJ1-1; D unresolved. The V end was cut by 0 bases, the J end by 5 bases, with 2 bases between. The germline V gene encodes CDR1 SGHDT and CDR2 YYEEEE. The CDR3 runs 11 residues. This chain's CDR3 is CASSLATEAFF. DNA for the CDR3: TGTGCCAGCAGCTTGGCTACTGAAGCTTTCTTT. Looking up the rest from reference TRBV5-6 and TRBJ1-1 gives the full variable domain: DAGVTQSPTHLIKTRGQQVTLRCSPKSGHDTVSWYQQALGQGPQFIFQYYEEEERQRGNFPDRFSGHQFPNYSSELNVNALLLGDSALYLCASSLATEAFFGQGTRLTVV.

This sequence joins TRBV6-1 and TRBJ1-4; maybe TRBD1 (6 bases). Germline V gene data show CDR1 as MNHNS and CDR2 as SASEGT. Trimming took 5 bases from V and 4 from J, leaving 8 bases between them. The CDR3 sequence is 13 residues long. Here the CDR3 DNA reads TGTGCCAGCAGTCAGGGGTTTAATGAAAAACTGTTTTTT. Encoded protein: CASSQGFNEKLFF.

This chain connects TRBV19 to TRBJ1-1; TRBD1 is a possible D gene (6 bases). The germline V gene encodes CDR1 LNHDA and CDR2 SQIVND (reference sequence). Trimming took off 7 bases at V and 0 bases at J, with 9 bases between the two ends. The CDR3 extends over 13 amino acids. CDR3 loop: CASMGHLNTEAFF. The DNA for the CDR3 is TGTGCCAGTATGGGACACCTGAACACTGAAGCTTTCTTT.

The chain uses TRBV7-9 and TRBJ1-5, with D perhaps matching TRBD1 (6 bases). Germline V lookup: CDR1 SEHNR, CDR2 FQNEAQ (reference sequence). Trimming removed 5 bases from V and 6 bases from J, with 20 bases in between. The CDR3 length is 16 residues. This CDR3 reads CASSHESGGAGQPQHF. The DNA for the CDR3 is TGTGCCAGCAGCCACGAGAGCGGGGGGGCAGGTCAGCCCCAGCATTTT.

The rearrangement joins TRBV7-8 to TRBJ2-7; a weak D match, TRBD2 (5 bases). Germline V CDR1 and CDR2: SGHVS, FQNEAQ. V lost 2 bases and J 4 bases, leaving 12 bases between the germline ends. The length of the CDR3 is 14 residues. CDR3 loop: CASSLRIPGYEQYF. The CDR3, as DNA: TGTGCCAGCAGCTTAAGAATCCCGGGGTACGAGCAGTACTTC.

The V call is TRBV7-2, the J call TRBJ2-2, with 9 bases matching TRBD1. In germline, CDR1 is SGHTA, CDR2 FQGNSA. This CDR3 contains 14 residues. V shed 4 bases and J 6 bases; nucleotides not matched to a gene: 3. In DNA form, the CDR3 reads TGTGCCAGCAGCTCGGGACAGGGCCCCGGGGAGCTGTTTTTT. Translation gives CASSSGQGPGELFF.

This chain connects TRBV27 to TRBJ2-4; TRBD1 or TRBD2 may be the D gene (5 bases each). Germline assignment: CDR1 MNHEY and CDR2 SMNVEV (reference sequence). V was shortened by 5 bases and J by 9 bases, with 14 bases between the two germline ends. This CDR3 is built from 13 residues. The DNA of the CDR3 is TGTGCCAGCAGTCCCCAGGGAGCGATCATTCAGTACTTC. Amino acids: CASSPQGAIIQYF.

In its sample, this clone is medium-sized. The J gene is TRBJ1-2, the V gene TRBV9; D is unresolved. The CDR3 is made up of 11 amino acids. Trimming took 0 bases from V and 11 from J, leaving 8 bases between them. Germline V gene data show CDR1 as SGDLS and CDR2 as YYNGEE. The CDR3 DNA sequence: TGTGCCAGCAGCGTAGGGGGAACTTACACCTTC. Its translation is CASSVGGTYTF.

The rearrangement joins TRBV7-2 to TRBJ1-1; no definite D call. Germline CDR1 and CDR2: SGHTA and FQGNSA. This CDR3 region has 14 residues. The V end lost 4 bases, the J end lost 5 bases, and 14 bases lay between the germline ends. CDR3: CASSSQALRTEAFF. CDR3 nucleotide sequence: TGTGCCAGCAGCTCGCAAGCCTTAAGGACTGAAGCTTTCTTT.

This clone was counted a few times. The chain couples TRBV7-9 to TRBJ1-6, with D hard to call. Between the trimmed V and J ends, which lost 2 bases and 10 bases, there was a span of 6 bases. Germline V gene sequence: CDR1 SEHNR, CDR2 FQNEAQ (reference sequence). The CDR3 sequence is 12 residues long. CDR3 in amino acids: CASSLQESPLHF. The CDR3, as DNA: TGTGCCAGCAGCTTACAGGAGTCACCCCTCCACTTT.

This clone is deemed medium-sized (0.01 to 0.1%). The chain has TRBV29-1 and TRBJ2-5, with TRBD2 matching 10 bases. The CDR3 extends over 13 amino acids. Germline CDR1 is SQVTM and CDR2 is ANQGSEA. Trimming took 6 bases from V and 5 from J; bases not matched to a gene: 6. The CDR3 loop reads CSVPSGGAETQYF. The CDR3 nucleotides are TGCAGCGTCCCGAGCGGGGGGGCTGAGACCCAGTACTTC.

The J gene is TRBJ1-2, the V gene TRBV11-2; possible D gene TRBD1, 5 bases. Between the trimmed V and J ends, which lost 2 bases and 6 bases, there was a span of 16 bases. The CDR3 covers 15 residues. The germline gives CDR1 SGHAT, CDR2 FQNNGV. CDR3 sequence reads: CASSLTRAGYDGYTF. In DNA form, the CDR3 reads TGTGCCAGCAGCTTAACCCGGGCAGGGTACGATGGCTACACCTTC.

The rearrangement uses TRBV4-2 and TRBJ2-1; no reliable D call. The CDR3 covers 14 residues. CDR1 and CDR2 (germline): LGHNA, YNFKEQ. With 4 bases removed from V and 3 bases from J, the gap between germline ends came to 10 bases. This chain's CDR3 is CASSPGPSYNEQFF. In nucleotides, the CDR3 is TGTGCCAGCAGCCCCGGACCGAGCTACAATGAGCAGTTCTTC.

The chain uses TRBV6-1 and TRBJ1-6; D gene uncertain. Germline loops: CDR1 MNHNS, CDR2 SASEGT. The CDR3 spans 14 residues. V lost 8 bases, J lost 6 bases, and 14 bases lay in between. The CDR3 is CASLFGPINSPLHF. The DNA of the CDR3 is TGTGCCAGCCTCTTCGGGCCGATTAATTCACCCCTCCACTTT.